This T cell receptor beta chain was sequenced during a study of T cells expressing NK-cell markers. Study conclusions and caveats: Uncertainty persisted over the HCMV specificity of expanded NKG2C+ T cell clones. Top CD8+ clonotypes included the dominant CD3+CD56+NKG2C+ clonotypes in roughly 6 donors.

Turning to this clonotype: Antigen specificity is unknown.

Germline CDR1 reads SGHVS; CDR2 reads FQNEAQ. CDR3 length: 16 residues. UMIs accompanied the 5'RACE template switching by which TCR beta cDNA was made. TCRdb reprocessed the 5' RACE reads and stores each CDR3 protein as one record, lacking DNA. Its listing shows over 350,000 distinct CDR3 sequences. Sequenced input: blood T cells: a sorted CD56 or NKG2C T cell subset, CD4+ or CD8+ T cells, or bulk PBMC T cells (not recorded which). This TCR derives from a woman aged 45 to 65 in good health. The chain employs TRBV7-8 and TRBJ1-3; TCRdb's D call, TRBD1, is unchecked because there is no DNA. The CDR3 is CASKRAGGNSGNTIYF.